The rows below give T cell receptor beta chains drawn from one sample of a study of blood T cell repertoires in COVID-19. Data came from immunoSEQ multiplex PCR; TCRdb stores just in-frame clones and leaves some out. Of approximately 290,000 clones in the sample, approximately 85% were seen once. Sequencing input: peripheral blood. The receptors stem from a human donor with COVID-19, enrolled during active disease. The donor label of this sample is uncertain. CDR3s include the opening cysteine and the closing phenylalanine or tryptophan. D genes are given only for firm matches. Clone size is given for some rows only: seen once, a few or many times, or a class if the clone is expanded.

D: TRBD2
J: TRBJ2-1
V: TRBV11-3
size: NA
CDR3: CASSLFGLADNNEQFF
DNA: TGTGCCAGCAGCTTATTTGGACTAGCGGATAACAATGAGCAGTTCTTC

D: NA
J: TRBJ1-5
V: TRBV27
size: NA
CDR3: CASRLWGGYNQPQHF
DNA: TGTGCCAGCAGATTATGGGGCGGATACAATCAGCCCCAGCATTTT

D: NA
J: TRBJ1-1
V: TRBV4-3
size: NA
CDR3: CASSQSWAVNTEAFF
DNA: TGCGCCAGCAGCCAATCGTGGGCTGTGAACACTGAAGCTTTCTTT

D: NA
J: TRBJ1-1
V: TRBV9
size: NA
CDR3: CASSPGGSRLRTEAFF
DNA: TGTGCCAGCAGCCCCGGGGGGTCCAGACTTAGGACTGAAGCTTTCTTT

D: NA
J: TRBJ1-2
V: TRBV6-2/TRBV6-3
size: NA
CDR3: CASSLGHTYGYTF
DNA: TGTGCCAGCAGTCTTGGACATACCTATGGCTACACCTTC

D: TRBD2
J: TRBJ2-5
V: TRBV6-5
size: NA
CDR3: CASFLAGGYQETQYF
DNA: TGTGCCAGTTTCTTAGCGGGAGGTTACCAAGAGACCCAGTACTTC

D: TRBD2
J: TRBJ2-7
V: TRBV18
size: NA
CDR3: CASSASGASYEQYF
DNA: TGTGCCAGCTCAGCTAGCGGGGCCTCCTACGAGCAGTACTTC

D: NA
J: TRBJ2-3
V: TRBV27
size: NA
CDR3: CASTVWGAGDDTQYF
DNA: TGTGCCAGCACCGTTTGGGGCGCAGGGGACGATACGCAGTATTTT

D: NA
J: TRBJ2-1
V: TRBV2
size: NA
CDR3: CASSLQGTPYNEQFF
DNA: TGTGCCAGCAGTCTACAGGGAACACCCTACAATGAGCAGTTCTTC

D: TRBD1
J: TRBJ1-1
V: TRBV24-1
size: NA
CDR3: CATSDPDREYFF
DNA: TGTGCCACCAGTGACCCCGACAGGGAGTACTTCTTT

D: NA
J: TRBJ2-7
V: TRBV14
size: few
CDR3: CASSQALRLPSSSYEQYF
DNA: TGTGCCAGCAGCCAAGCACTCCGATTACCCTCGAGCTCCTACGAGCAGTACTTC

D: NA
J: TRBJ2-7
V: TRBV28
size: NA
CDR3: CASSLEAGYRYEQYF
DNA: TGTGCCAGCAGTTTAGAGGCGGGATATCGGTACGAGCAGTACTTC

D: NA
J: TRBJ1-2
V: TRBV3-1/TRBV3-2
size: NA
CDR3: CASAVKRANYGYTF
DNA: TGTGCCAGCGCGGTAAAGCGAGCTAACTATGGCTACACCTTC

D: NA
J: TRBJ1-4
V: TRBV7-9
size: NA
CDR3: CASRTGSLNEKLFF
DNA: TGTGCCAGCAGAACAGGCTCCCTTAATGAAAAACTGTTTTTT

D: NA
J: TRBJ1-2
V: TRBV11-2
size: NA
CDR3: CASSSLMQTGVHGYTF
DNA: TGTGCCAGCAGCTCTCTCATGCAGACCGGGGTTCATGGCTACACCTTC

D: NA
J: TRBJ1-2
V: TRBV2
size: NA
CDR3: CASSGGQHYGYTF
DNA: TGTGCCAGCAGTGGTGGGCAGCACTATGGCTACACCTTC

D: NA
J: TRBJ1-6
V: TRBV7-2
size: NA
CDR3: CASSRTFFGSPLHF
DNA: TGTGCCAGCAGCAGGACATTCTTTGGTTCACCCCTCCACTTT

D: NA
J: TRBJ2-2
V: TRBV7-2
size: NA
CDR3: CASSLVYSGTGELFF
DNA: TGTGCCAGCAGCTTAGTCTATTCCGGCACCGGGGAGCTGTTTTTT

D: TRBD1
J: TRBJ2-7
V: TRBV9
size: NA
CDR3: CASSARTGGYEQYF
DNA: TGTGCCAGCAGCGCCAGGACAGGGGGCTACGAGCAGTACTTC

D: NA
J: TRBJ2-7
V: TRBV7-8
size: many
CDR3: CASSLAQVNSYEQYF
DNA: TGTGCCAGCAGCTTGGCACAGGTAAACTCCTACGAGCAGTACTTC

D: NA
J: TRBJ1-1
V: TRBV28
size: NA
CDR3: CASSPLGGPLNTEAFF
DNA: TGTGCCAGCAGTCCCTTAGGGGGTCCTTTAAACACTGAAGCTTTCTTT

D: TRBD1
J: TRBJ1-5
V: TRBV30
size: NA
CDR3: CACGQGGAQPQHF
DNA: TGTGCCTGTGGACAGGGGGGCGCTCAGCCCCAGCATTTT

D: TRBD1
J: TRBJ1-4
V: TRBV28
size: NA
CDR3: CASSSPDRGREKLFF
DNA: TGTGCCAGCAGTTCCCCGGACAGGGGTCGTGAAAAACTGTTTTTT

D: NA
J: TRBJ2-1
V: TRBV4-1
size: NA
CDR3: CASSQEQGSGLKEEQFF
DNA: TGCGCCAGCAGCCAAGAGCAAGGTAGCGGTTTGAAGGAGGAGCAGTTCTTC

D: TRBD2
J: TRBJ2-5
V: TRBV5-1
size: NA
CDR3: CASSLVASGSGETQYF
DNA: TGCGCCAGCAGCTTGGTGGCCAGCGGGAGTGGAGAGACCCAGTACTTC

D: NA
J: TRBJ1-2
V: TRBV3-1/TRBV3-2
size: few
CDR3: CASSQGRQIFRYTF
DNA: TGTGCCAGCAGCCAAGGGAGACAGATTTTTCGCTACACCTTC

D: NA
J: TRBJ2-7
V: TRBV6-2/TRBV6-3
size: NA
CDR3: CASSYESGWTYEQYF
DNA: TGTGCCAGCAGTTACGAGTCAGGGTGGACCTACGAGCAGTACTTC

D: TRBD1
J: TRBJ1-4
V: TRBV4-1
size: NA
CDR3: CASSQVQGATNEKLFF
DNA: TGCGCCAGCAGCCAAGTGCAGGGGGCAACTAATGAAAAACTGTTTTTT

D: NA
J: TRBJ1-3
V: TRBV30
size: NA
CDR3: CAWGAGGTSGNTIYF
DNA: TGTGCCTGGGGCGCGGGGGGTACCTCTGGAAACACCATATATTTT

D: TRBD2
J: TRBJ2-3
V: TRBV2
size: NA
CDR3: CASSVRLAGGTDTQYF
DNA: TGTGCCAGCAGTGTGAGGCTAGCGGGAGGCACAGATACGCAGTATTTT

D: NA
J: TRBJ1-5
V: TRBV6-1
size: NA
CDR3: CASSEDRNQPQHF
DNA: TGTGCCAGCAGTGAAGACAGGAATCAGCCCCAGCATTTT

D: TRBD2
J: TRBJ2-3
V: TRBV10-3
size: NA
CDR3: CAISTPGTSIADTQYF
DNA: TGTGCCATCAGTACACCCGGGACTAGCATCGCAGATACGCAGTATTTT

D: NA
J: TRBJ1-1
V: TRBV18
size: NA
CDR3: CASSPYPGDTEAFF
DNA: TGTGCCAGCTCACCATATCCGGGGGACACTGAAGCTTTCTTT

D: TRBD2
J: TRBJ2-3
V: TRBV7-2
size: once
CDR3: CASSPYTSGTDTQYF
DNA: TGTGCCAGCAGCCCATACACTAGCGGCACAGATACGCAGTATTTT

D: TRBD1
J: TRBJ1-1
V: TRBV19
size: NA
CDR3: CASSIGTGGSEAFF
DNA: TGTGCCAGTAGTATAGGGACAGGGGGCTCTGAAGCTTTCTTT

D: NA
J: TRBJ1-1
V: TRBV5-5
size: NA
CDR3: CASSLGLKNTEAFF
DNA: TGTGCCAGCAGCCTGGGGCTGAAGAACACTGAAGCTTTCTTT

D: TRBD2
J: TRBJ2-3
V: TRBV5-5
size: NA
CDR3: CASSTGTSGTGTDTQYF
DNA: TGTGCCAGCAGCACCGGGACTAGCGGGACGGGCACAGATACGCAGTATTTT

D: NA
J: TRBJ2-1
V: TRBV2
size: NA
CDR3: CASRPTGNNEQFF
DNA: TGTGCCAGCAGGCCTACAGGGAACAATGAGCAGTTCTTC

D: NA
J: TRBJ2-7
V: TRBV18
size: NA
CDR3: CASSPIAAYEQYF
DNA: TGTGCCAGCTCACCGATAGCGGCATACGAGCAGTACTTC

D: NA
J: TRBJ2-1
V: TRBV2
size: few
CDR3: CASSVETDHEQFF
DNA: TGTGCCAGCAGCGTCGAGACAGACCATGAGCAGTTCTTC

D: NA
J: TRBJ2-7
V: TRBV3-1/TRBV3-2
size: NA
CDR3: CASSQLGEGYEQYF
DNA: TGTGCCAGCAGCCAACTGGGTGAGGGATACGAGCAGTACTTC

D: NA
J: TRBJ2-1
V: TRBV28
size: NA
CDR3: CASSSRQGGTYNEQFF
DNA: TGTGCCAGCAGTTCCCGACAGGGAGGAACCTACAATGAGCAGTTCTTC

D: TRBD2
J: TRBJ2-2
V: TRBV28
size: NA
CDR3: CASSLGIAGTGELFF
DNA: TGTGCCAGCAGTTTAGGAATAGCGGGTACCGGGGAGCTGTTTTTT

D: NA
J: TRBJ1-3
V: TRBV30
size: NA
CDR3: CAWSVSGGPGNTIYF
DNA: TGTGCCTGGAGTGTATCCGGGGGGCCTGGAAACACCATATATTTT

D: NA
J: TRBJ2-3
V: TRBV27
size: NA
CDR3: CASSLRPLLHTQYF
DNA: TGTGCCAGCAGTTTGCGTCCGCTGTTGCATACGCAGTATTTT

D: TRBD1
J: TRBJ1-2
V: TRBV2
size: NA
CDR3: CASTDQGAWGGYTF
DNA: TGTGCCAGCACCGACCAGGGGGCGTGGGGTGGCTACACCTTC

D: NA
J: TRBJ2-1
V: TRBV9
size: NA
CDR3: CASSPRGVRNEQFF
DNA: TGTGCCAGCAGCCCCCGCGGGGTACGCAATGAGCAGTTCTTC

D: NA
J: TRBJ1-6
V: TRBV30
size: NA
CDR3: CAWSASRYNSPLHF
DNA: TGTGCCTGGAGTGCGTCCAGGTATAATTCACCCCTCCACTTT

D: TRBD2
J: TRBJ2-1
V: TRBV6-5
size: NA
CDR3: CASSSAGGGYNEQFF
DNA: TGTGCCAGCAGTTCAGCGGGAGGGGGCTACAATGAGCAGTTCTTC

D: NA
J: TRBJ1-6
V: TRBV5-8
size: once
CDR3: CASSLQAYNSPLHF
DNA: TGTGCCAGCAGCTTGCAGGCCTATAATTCACCCCTCCACTTT

D: TRBD2
J: TRBJ2-1
V: TRBV7-3
size: once
CDR3: CASSQGLAGAYNEQFF
DNA: TGTGCCAGCAGCCAGGGACTAGCGGGAGCCTACAATGAGCAGTTCTTC

D: NA
J: TRBJ2-7
V: TRBV7-2
size: NA
CDR3: CASSYSARPHEQYF
DNA: TGTGCCAGCAGCTATAGCGCCCGACCTCACGAGCAGTACTTC

D: TRBD1
J: TRBJ1-2
V: TRBV15
size: NA
CDR3: CATSRPRDSNYGYTF
DNA: TGTGCCACCAGCAGGCCTCGGGACAGCAACTATGGCTACACCTTC

D: TRBD2
J: TRBJ2-1
V: TRBV19
size: NA
CDR3: CASRLAGGGNEQFF
DNA: TGTGCCAGTAGACTAGCGGGAGGTGGGAATGAGCAGTTCTTC

D: TRBD1
J: TRBJ2-7
V: TRBV5-5
size: NA
CDR3: CASSLVATGVQQYF
DNA: TGTGCCAGCAGCTTGGTTGCAACAGGGGTTCAGCAGTACTTC